The present entry profiles one TCR beta chain with its context. Germline CDR1 SGHTA, CDR2 FQGNSA. V trimming: 5 bases; J trimming: 0 bases; junction bases outside the gene matches: 8. This CDR3 spans 16 amino acids. The sample belongs to a study of blood T cell repertoires in COVID-19. Study-wide context: Both acute and convalescent COVID-19 samples were obtained from the United States, Italy and Spain. PBMCs, B-cell-depleted T cells, or T cells provided the cDNA or gDNA that made up the material.

As originally analysed: Researchers report that nucleated cell counts were estimated from reference gene primer amplification. The table came from immunoSEQ multiplex PCR; TCRdb's copy has only in-frame clones and leaves some out. V and J calls plus clone size are reproduced from that table; the DNA served to infer D and trimming. This table has about 170,000 clones, over 70% appearing once. The rearrangement uses TRBV7-2 and TRBJ2-5; 8 bases are a match to TRBD2. Sample: peripheral blood. This TCR was recovered from a woman between 65 and 79 years old who had recovered from COVID-19. CDR3 sequence: CASSPGVAGYQETQYF. The CDR3 nucleotides read TGTGCCAGCAGCCCTGGGGTAGCGGGGTACCAAGAGACCCAGTACTTC.